The 25 T cell receptor beta chains in this list originate from one sample, sequenced in a study of post-analysis software for immune sequencing data. Their cognate antigens are unknown. TCR beta cDNA libraries had unique molecular identifiers. Via MiXCR, TCRdb re-called the PCR reads, giving one row per CDR3 protein. This sample has 750,000 to 900,000 distinct CDR3 sequences, with 46% found just once. Study-wide results and caveats: Comparison of patients with controls showed about 5 TRBV segments more frequent in patients, TRBV5-6, TRBV5-1 and TRBV20-1 among them.

The sample comprised blood. The origin of the receptors is a girl aged 10 to 17 with multiple sclerosis.

CDR3 region: CSAIRTSGSTDTQYF. The CDR3 nucleotides read TGCAGTGCTATAAGAACTAGCGGAAGCACAGATACGCAGTATTTT. The rearrangement uses TRBV20-1 and TRBJ2-3; TRBD2 matches 8 bases. The CDR3 spans 15 residues. Per germline, CDR1 DFQATT and CDR2 SNEGSKA (reference sequence). J gave up 0 bases and V 4 bases, and 6 bases lay outside the gene matches.

This clonotype was observed at least ten times. The chain is built from TRBV7-9 and TRBJ2-1; 10 nucleotides match TRBD2. CDR3 length: 14 amino acids. The J segment lost 12 bases and the V segment lost 8 bases, leaving 13 bases of the junction unmatched. Per germline, CDR1 SEHNR and CDR2 FQNEAQ (reference sequence). Here the CDR3 DNA reads TGTGCCAGCCTGGGGCTAGCGGGAGTGGTCCGGCAGTTCTTC. Translating gives CASLGLAGVVRQFF.

The chain uses TRBV6-5 and TRBJ2-1, with 9 nucleotides matching TRBD2. Germline trimming cut 7 bases from V and 7 bases from J; bases unmatched to any gene: 11. This CDR3 has 15 amino acids. The germline V gene encodes CDR1 MNHEY and CDR2 SVGAGI. Here the CDR3 reads CASKGSGRGGNEQFF. The CDR3 nucleotides are TGTGCCAGCAAGGGTAGCGGGAGAGGGGGTAATGAGCAGTTCTTC.

This clonotype appeared once. CDR3 DNA sequence: TGTGCCAGCAGTGACATTTTCGGGACTAGCGGGACGGGAGATACGCAGTATTTT. Translated: CASSDIFGTSGTGDTQYF. The rearrangement joins TRBV2 to TRBJ2-3, with 13 bases identical to TRBD2. Germline CDR1 SNHLY, CDR2 FYNNEI. V dropped 3 bases and J dropped 5; count of bases not matched to a gene: 11. The CDR3 loop spans 18 amino acids.

The rearrangement uses TRBV5-1 and TRBJ2-4; 9 nucleotides line up with TRBD1. Germline V gives CDR1 SGHRS, CDR2 YFSETQ. V dropped 5 bases and J dropped 8; count of bases not matched to a gene: 8. There are 14 residues in the CDR3. CDR3 DNA sequence: TGCGCCAGCAGTCCGGGACAGGGTGGAGACATTCAGTACTTC. Its translation: CASSPGQGGDIQYF.

The gene calls are TRBV20-1 and TRBJ2-1; a possible D gene is TRBD2 (8 bases). The germline V gene encodes CDR1 DFQATT and CDR2 SNEGSKA (reference sequence). V was trimmed by 6 bases and J by 8 bases, leaving 26 bases between them. This CDR3 has 16 residues. The CDR3 reads CSAAGGREGALDEQFF. In nucleotides, the CDR3 is TGCAGTGCGGCAGGGGGTCGGGAGGGCGCTTTGGATGAGCAGTTCTTC.

This chain links TRBV29-1 with TRBJ1-1, with 8 bases aligning to TRBD1. V was pared by 7 bases and J by 3 bases, with 7 bases of the junction left unmatched. CDR3 length: 13 residues. Looked up from germline, CDR1 is SQVTM and CDR2 is ANQGSEA. The CDR3 here is CSAETGEDTEAFF. For the CDR3, the DNA is TGCAGCGCCGAGACAGGGGAAGACACTGAAGCTTTCTTT.

Here the CDR3 reads CASSQDSGVGEQYF. In nucleotides, the CDR3 is TGTGCCAGCAGCCAAGATTCTGGGGTAGGCGAGCAGTACTTC. V usage is TRBV4-2 and J usage is TRBJ2-7; D ambiguous. The V end lost 0 bases, the J end lost 6 bases, and 12 bases lay between the germline ends. The CDR3 contains 14 residues. Germline CDR1 reads LGHNA; CDR2 reads YNFKEQ.

The CDR3 region is CAWRQGFSEAFF. CDR3 sequence (DNA): TGTGCCTGGAGACAGGGATTCTCTGAAGCTTTCTTT. This chain connects TRBV30 to TRBJ1-1, with D possibly TRBD1 on 6 matching bases. CDR1 and CDR2 from the germline V gene are GTSNPN and SVGIG (reference sequence). V was cut by 3 bases and J by 6 bases, with 11 bases left in between. CDR3 length: 12 amino acids. Supplemented by reference TRBV30 and TRBJ1-1, the full variable domain reads SQTIHQWPATLVQPVGSPLSLECTVEGTSNPNLYWYRQAAGRGLQLLFYSVGIGQISSEVPQNLSASRPQDRQFILSSKKLLLSDSGFYLCAWRQGFSEAFFGQGTRLTVV.

The V and J genes are TRBV7-9 and TRBJ2-4; D uncertain. Gene TRBJ2-7 matches the end of the DNA better, so the J call may be wrong. The CDR3 has 11 amino acids. The germline gives CDR1 SEHNR, CDR2 FQNEAQ (reference sequence). CDR3 in DNA: TGTGCCAGCACCCAAAGAGACGAGCAGTACTTC. Its translation: CASTQRDEQYF.

For this clonotype: This may come from a read error, since a much larger clone is one base off. This chain links TRBV11-2 with TRBJ2-1, with D perhaps TRBD2 (6 bases). CDR3 length: 17 amino acids. Between the trimmed V and J ends, which lost 3 bases and 4 bases, there was a span of 19 bases. From germline, CDR1 is SGHAT and CDR2 FQNNGV. CDR3: CASSFRGPAGSYNEQFF. The CDR3 DNA is TGTGCCAGCAGCTTCCGCGGACCAGCGGGTTCATACAATGAGCAGTTCTTC. The full variable domain, completed using reference TRBV11-2 and TRBJ2-1, is EAGVAQSPRYKIIEKRQSVAFWCNPISGHATLYWYQQILGQGPKLLIQFQNNGVVDDSQLPKDRFSAERLKGVDSTLKIQPAKLEDSAVYLCASSFRGPAGSYNEQFFGPGTRLTVL.

V gene TRBV4-3 combines with J gene TRBJ1-2; 11 nucleotides line up with TRBD1. CDR3 length: 17 amino acids. The germline V gene has CDR1 LGHNA and CDR2 YSLEER. Unmatched junction bases numbered 4, after V lost 1 base and J lost 0 bases. The CDR3, as DNA: TGCGCCAGCAGCCAAGGGGACAGGGGGTCCCCTAACTATGGCTACACCTTC. This sequence encodes CASSQGDRGSPNYGYTF.

CDR3: CAWSVSADTQYF. CDR3 sequence (DNA): TGTGCCTGGAGTGTATCAGCAGATACGCAGTATTTT. The chain carries TRBV30 and TRBJ2-3, with D hard to call. This CDR3 is built from 12 residues. The germline CDR1 and CDR2 sequences are GTSNPN and SVGIG (reference sequence). V was shortened by 0 bases and J by 4 bases, with 5 bases between the two germline ends.

This clonotype was seen just once. CDR3: CATRSGTASNTGELFF. The CDR3, as DNA: TGTGCCACACGATCCGGGACAGCGTCGAACACCGGGGAGCTGTTTTTT. The chain carries TRBV10-3 and TRBJ2-2; 7 nucleotides line up with TRBD1. CDR3 length: 16 residues. Trimming took 10 bases from V and 0 from J; bases not matched to a gene: 11. From germline, CDR1 is ENHRY and CDR2 SYGVKD.

This clonotype was seen repeatedly, ten times or more. An end of the junction does not agree with germline; a read error may underlie this. This chain links TRBV5-1 with TRBJ2-1; TRBD2 matches at 9 bases. Per the germline V gene, CDR1 is SGHRS and CDR2 is YFSETQ. This CDR3 has 15 amino acids. CDR3 in amino acids: CASSLGLAGYNEQFF. The CDR3 coding sequence is TGTGCCAGCAGCTTAGGGCTAGCGGGATACAATGAGCAGTTCTTC.

This clonotype was counted only a few times. The chain is built from TRBV28 and TRBJ2-5; D gene unclear. The V end lost 1 base, the J end lost 2 bases, and 8 bases lay between the germline ends. Germline V gives CDR1 MDHEN, CDR2 SYDVKM. The CDR3 length is 14 residues. The CDR3 region has the DNA TGTGCCAGCAGTTTATATGGCAGTCAAGAGACCCAGTACTTC. It yields the protein CASSLYGSQETQYF.

This clonotype was counted only a few times. The chain joins TRBV3-1 to TRBJ2-7; D ambiguous. Germline CDR1 and CDR2: LGHDT and YNNKEL (reference sequence). V was shortened by 0 bases and J by 3 bases, with 18 bases between the two germline ends. CDR3 size: 17 residues. The CDR3 DNA sequence: TGTGCCAGCAGCCAAGAAATCGCCAGTGTAGGTTTCTACGAGCAGTACTTC. As protein: CASSQEIASVGFYEQYF.

The V gene is TRBV12-3 or TRBV12-4, the J gene TRBJ2-1; 8 nucleotides align to TRBD2. There are 15 residues in the CDR3. J gave up 7 bases and V 7 bases, and 12 bases lay outside the gene matches. The CDR3 loop is CASNPSGRGGNEQFF. DNA for the CDR3: TGTGCCAGCAACCCGAGCGGGAGAGGTGGAAATGAGCAGTTCTTC.

This clonotype was seen a handful of times. One end of the junction does not line up with germline, which may come from a read error. This chain links TRBV29-1 with TRBJ1-2; no firm D call. Germline-derived CDR1 and CDR2 are SQVTM and ANQGSEA. There are 12 residues in the CDR3. The CDR3 sequence is CSGEDLGDGYTF. The DNA of the CDR3 is TGCAGCGGTGAAGATCTTGGGGATGGCTACACCTTC. Combining the CDR3 with reference TRBV29-1 and TRBJ1-2 gives the whole variable domain SAVISQKPSRDICQRGTSLTIQCQVDSQVTMMFWYRQQPGQSLTLIATANQGSEATYESGFVIDKFPISRPNLTFSTLTVSNMSPEDSSIYLCSGEDLGDGYTFGSGTRLTVV.

The chain links TRBV7-2 to TRBJ2-4; D gene uncertain. The CDR3 sequence is 13 residues long. Germline CDR1 SGHTA, CDR2 FQGNSA. The germline V and J ends were trimmed by 2 bases and 6 bases, with 8 bases remaining between them. CDR3 in amino acids: CASSLFGGNIQYF. In DNA form, the CDR3 reads TGTGCCAGCAGCTTATTTGGCGGAAACATTCAGTACTTC. The full variable domain, its missing parts supplied by reference TRBV7-2 and TRBJ2-4, is GAGVSQSPSNKVTEKGKDVELRCDPISGHTALYWYRQSLGQGLEFLIYFQGNSAPDKSGLPSDRFSAERTGGSVSTLTIQRTQQEDSAVYLCASSLFGGNIQYFGAGTRLSVL.

CDR3 DNA: TGTGCCAGCAGAGGGGCAGACTACAATGAGCAGTACTTC. As protein: CASRGADYNEQYF. The J gene is TRBJ2-7, the V gene TRBV27; D tentatively fits TRBD1 or TRBD2 (5 bases each). CDR3 length: 13 residues. Germline V gene data show CDR1 as MNHEY and CDR2 as SMNVEV (reference sequence). Trimming left V 6 bases short and J 7 bases short, with 16 bases between.

This clonotype was found a few times. V usage is TRBV7-9 and J usage is TRBJ1-2; D unresolved. Trimming took off 1 base at V and 4 bases at J, with 13 bases between the two ends. The CDR3 contains 15 residues. Germline loops: CDR1 SEHNR, CDR2 FQNEAQ (reference sequence). The CDR3: CASSLVGDKSYGYTF. In nucleotides, the CDR3 is TGTGCCAGCAGCTTAGTTGGTGATAAGAGCTATGGCTACACCTTC.

A remark on this clonotype: One end of the junction varies from germline; a read error may be responsible. J is TRBJ2-1 and V is TRBV4-1; TRBD2 aligns across 10 bases. Germline CDR1 MGHRA, CDR2 YSYEKL. The CDR3 has 16 residues. In DNA, the CDR3 is TGCGCCAGCAGCGAAGAAGGCGGTAGCGGGGGGCTAATTTGGTTCTTC. This translates into CASSEEGGSGGLIWFF.

The J gene is TRBJ1-2, the V gene TRBV5-1; D remains ambiguous. Looked up from germline, CDR1 is SGHRS and CDR2 is YFSETQ. CDR3 length equals 17 residues. Trimming cost V 0 bases and J 4 bases, with 19 bases left between them. The CDR3 DNA reads TGCGCCAGCAGCTTGGAGGTCGGACCTCAAATGGGCTATGGCTACACCTTC. This translates into CASSLEVGPQMGYGYTF.

The CDR3 loop is CASSTSGRGEQFF. Here the CDR3 DNA reads TGTGCCAGCAGCACTAGCGGGAGGGGTGAGCAGTTCTTC. This rearrangement joins TRBV12-3 or TRBV12-4 to TRBJ2-1; 13 bases fit TRBD2. The CDR3 runs to 13 residues. With V trimmed by 6 bases and J by 9 bases, 2 bases remained unmatched.